This T cell receptor beta chain was profiled in a study of blood T cell repertoires in COVID-19. CDR3 size: 19 residues. Germline V CDR1 and CDR2: SGHAT, FQNNGV. The junction had 10 bases not matched to a gene; V was cut back by 4 bases and J by 0 bases. Method: immunoSEQ multiplex PCR; TCRdb's copy keeps in-frame clones and lacks some. The sample consists of approximately 140,000 clones, around 89% of them appearing once. Sample: peripheral blood. The clonotype originates from a man aged 18-30 years with COVID-19, enrolled during active disease. V usage is TRBV11-2 and J usage is TRBJ2-1; 12 bases map to TRBD2. CDR3 coding DNA: TGTGCCAGCAGCTCTTCGACTAGCGGGAGCTCGAGCTCCTACAATGAGCAGTTCTTC. Residues: CASSSSTSGSSSSYNEQFF.